Following are 30 T cell receptor beta chains from one sample sequenced in a study of T cell responses to AZD1222 COVID-19 vaccine. Method: immunoSEQ multiplex PCR; TCRdb's copy keeps in-frame clones and lacks some. The sample holds 130,000 or so clones, about 90% seen once. The material sequenced was peripheral blood, taken on day 0 of AZD1222 vaccination. These receptors all stem from an adult in good health.

This chain connects TRBV2 to TRBJ1-2; D perhaps matches TRBD1 (5 bases). The V end was cut by 7 bases, the J end by 2 bases, with 11 bases between. CDR1 SNHLY and CDR2 FYNNEI come from the germline V gene. This CDR3 is 13 amino acids long. The CDR3 sequence: CASTRDGNYGYTF. The CDR3 DNA reads as TGTGCCAGCACCCGGGACGGAAACTATGGCTACACCTTC. The whole variable domain, remainder taken from reference TRBV2 and TRBJ1-2, is EPEVTQTPSHQVTQMGQEVILRCVPISNHLYFYWYRQILGQKVEFLVSFYNNEISEKSEIFDDQFSVERPDGSNFTLKIRSTKLEDSAMYFCASTRDGNYGYTFGSGTRLTVV.

The chain carries TRBV4-1 and TRBJ2-1, with D tentatively TRBD1 (6 bases). The ends were cut back, 0 bases at V and 9 bases at J, with 30 bases in the middle. Germline CDR1 is MGHRA and CDR2 is YSYEKL. This CDR3 contains 20 residues. The CDR3 reads CASSQDSPPQGSVLGSEQFF. The CDR3 DNA reads TGCGCCAGCAGCCAAGATTCCCCTCCGCAGGGGTCGGTTCTAGGCAGTGAGCAGTTCTTC.

The chain has TRBV5-1 and TRBJ1-2; 8 nucleotides line up with TRBD1. V lost 1 base to trimming and J lost 8 bases; unmatched junction nucleotides: 7. CDR1 and CDR2 (germline): SGHRS, YFSETQ. This CDR3 has 14 amino acids. Here the CDR3 DNA reads TGCGCCAGCAGCTTGCCAGGGGGCGCGGAAGGCTACACCTTC. It yields the protein CASSLPGGAEGYTF.

The CDR3 DNA is TGTGCCAGCAGCGGGACCGGGACAGACTCCTACGAGCAGTACTTC. Protein product: CASSGTGTDSYEQYF. The chain uses TRBV9 and TRBJ2-7, with TRBD1 matching over 7 bases. The V segment lost 3 bases and the J segment 0 bases; nucleotides outside the gene matches: 6. The CDR3 sequence is 15 residues long. The germline V gene encodes CDR1 SGDLS and CDR2 YYNGEE.

This chain connects TRBV5-1 to TRBJ2-5; the match to TRBD1 covers 7 bases. The J segment lost 1 base and the V segment lost 4 bases, leaving 7 bases of the junction unmatched. Germline values: CDR1 SGHRS, CDR2 YFSETQ. The CDR3 consists of 15 residues. CDR3 bases: TGCGCCAGCAGCGCCGGGACAGCGTTCCAAGAGACCCAGTACTTC. Its translation is CASSAGTAFQETQYF. The entire variable domain, with the rest obtained from reference TRBV5-1 and TRBJ2-5, is as follows: KAGVTQTPRYLIKTRGQQVTLSCSPISGHRSVSWYQQTPGQGLQFLFEYFSETQRNKGNFPGRFSGRQFSNSRSEMNVSTLELGDSALYLCASSAGTAFQETQYFGPGTRLLVL.

This rearrangement joins TRBV7-2 to TRBJ2-7; 7 positions match TRBD1. V gave up 3 bases and J gave up 6 bases; unmatched junction bases: 5. Germline assignment: CDR1 SGHTA and CDR2 FQGNSA. This CDR3 comprises 13 residues. DNA of the CDR3: TGTGCCAGCAGCTTCACAGGGGTAAGCGAGCAGTACTTC. The encoded protein is CASSFTGVSEQYF.

This chain uses TRBV7-2 with TRBJ2-5; a possible D gene is TRBD2 (5 bases). V shed 1 base and J shed 4 bases, with 13 bases lying between them. The germline V gene encodes CDR1 SGHTA and CDR2 FQGNSA. The CDR3 extends over 15 amino acids. Here the CDR3 DNA reads TGTGCCAGCAGCTTAGTAGGGAGCGCGTCAGAGACCCAGTACTTC. This sequence encodes CASSLVGSASETQYF.

V gene TRBV9 combines with J gene TRBJ2-2, with TRBD2 matching over 12 bases. Trimming took 4 bases from V and 2 from J; bases not matched to a gene: 18. This CDR3 has 21 amino acids. The V gene's germline CDR1 is SGDLS and CDR2 YYNGEE. CDR3 protein: CASSYHPSNSLAGGNTGELFF. DNA of the CDR3: TGTGCCAGCAGCTACCACCCCAGTAACTCACTAGCGGGGGGAAACACCGGGGAGCTGTTTTTT. The full variable domain, rest sourced from reference TRBV9 and TRBJ2-2, is DSGVTQTPKHLITATGQRVTLRCSPRSGDLSVYWYQQSLDQGLQFLIQYYNGEERAKGNILERFSAQQFPDLHSELNLSSLELGDSALYFCASSYHPSNSLAGGNTGELFFGEGSRLTVL.

The gene calls are TRBV3-1 (or the pseudogene TRBV3-2) and TRBJ2-3; D ambiguous. This CDR3 spans 14 amino acids. V was clipped by 3 bases and J by 2 bases, with 9 bases between them. CDR1 and CDR2 from the germline V gene are LGHDT and YNNKEL (reference sequence). CDR3 region: CASSHSTNTDTQYF. DNA of the CDR3: TGTGCCAGCAGCCATTCTACAAACACAGATACGCAGTATTTT.

The V and J genes are TRBV29-1 and TRBJ2-2; 11 positions match TRBD1. The junction had 3 bases not matched to a gene; V was cut back by 7 bases and J by 5 bases. The CDR3 contains 13 residues. Germline V CDR1 and CDR2: SQVTM, ANQGSEA. The CDR3, as DNA: TGCAGCGGTGGGACAGGGGGGACCGGGGAGCTGTTTTTT. Translated, it gives CSGGTGGTGELFF.

This chain connects TRBV23-1 to TRBJ2-7; the match to TRBD1 covers 8 bases. TRBV23-1 has ORF status, its function being uncertain. Germline trimming cut 9 bases from V and 5 bases from J; bases unmatched to any gene: 12. The CDR3 runs 14 residues. The CDR3 sequence is CARPPPGGRNEQYF. The CDR3, as DNA: TGCGCCAGACCCCCGCCAGGGGGCAGGAACGAGCAGTACTTC.

The V and J genes are TRBV19 and TRBJ2-3; TRBD2 agrees at 16 bases. In germline, CDR1 is LNHDA, CDR2 SQIVND (reference sequence). This CDR3 spans 19 amino acids. Trimming took 4 bases from V and 2 from J; bases not matched to a gene: 9. In DNA form, the CDR3 reads TGTGCCAGTAGTACCCTGGGACTAGCGGGGGGGTCTAACACAGATACGCAGTATTTT. It yields the protein CASSTLGLAGGSNTDTQYF.

The chain is built from TRBV10-3 and TRBJ2-2; TRBD1 is a possible D gene (7 bases). The CDR3 extends over 15 amino acids. The germline V gene encodes CDR1 ENHRY and CDR2 SYGVKD. V lost 0 bases and J lost 6, with 11 bases in between. The CDR3 coding sequence is TGTGCCATCAGTGAGTCGGTCAGGGGGGCCGGGGAGCTGTTTTTT. Encoded protein: CAISESVRGAGELFF.

This chain joins TRBV5-4 and TRBJ1-5, with 7 nucleotides matching TRBD1. Per the germline V gene, CDR1 is SGHNT and CDR2 is YYREEE (reference sequence). V gave up 3 bases and J gave up 3 bases; unmatched junction bases: 3. The CDR3 length is 14 residues. DNA for the CDR3: TGTGCCAGCAGCTCCGGGACAGACAATCAGCCCCAGCATTTT. Translating gives CASSSGTDNQPQHF.

V gene TRBV2 combines with J gene TRBJ2-7; 12 bases are a match to TRBD1. Trimming cost V 5 bases and J 5 bases; bases outside gene matches: 7. Germline loops: CDR1 SNHLY, CDR2 FYNNEI. The CDR3 extends over 15 amino acids. The CDR3 loop is CASSWRDRGLDEQYF. CDR3 sequence (DNA): TGTGCCAGCAGTTGGCGGGACAGGGGGCTCGACGAGCAGTACTTC.

The CDR3 coding sequence is TGTGCCAGCAGGCGGGACAGGGCACTTTTTTACGAGCAGTACTTC. Protein product: CASRRDRALFYEQYF. This rearrangement joins TRBV5-4 to TRBJ2-7; 9 bases are a match to TRBD1. CDR3 length: 15 residues. With 5 bases clipped from V and 4 bases from J, the junction kept 10 bases outside the gene matches. Germline V CDR1 and CDR2: SGHNT, YYREEE (reference sequence). The full variable domain, with the rest looked up from reference TRBV5-4 and TRBJ2-7, is ETGVTQSPTHLIKTRGQQVTLRCSSQSGHNTVSWYQQALGQGPQFIFQYYREEENGRGNFPPRFSGLQFPNYSSELNVNALELDDSALYLCASRRDRALFYEQYFGPGTRLTVT.

V usage is TRBV15 and J usage is TRBJ2-3; the D gene is possibly TRBD2 (5 bases). CDR3 length equals 16 residues. Germline V lookup: CDR1 LNHNV, CDR2 YYDKDF (reference sequence). Trimming shortened V by 1 base and J by 1 base, and 12 bases separated the two germline ends. The CDR3 spells CATSRGETTRTDTQYF. CDR3 DNA: TGTGCCACCAGCAGAGGGGAGACAACCCGCACAGATACGCAGTATTTT.

CDR3 nucleotide sequence: TGCAGCGTTGGAGGGAGCACAGATACGCAGTATTTT. Translation: CSVGGSTDTQYF. V usage is TRBV29-1 and J usage is TRBJ2-3; a weak D match, TRBD2 (5 bases). Germline loops: CDR1 SQVTM, CDR2 ANQGSEA. CDR3 length: 12 residues. V gave up 4 bases and J gave up 0 bases, with 5 bases separating them.

This chain uses TRBV6-6 with TRBJ1-5; D is unclear. Looked up from germline, CDR1 is MNHNY and CDR2 is SVGAGI (reference sequence). V was pared by 7 bases and J by 0 bases, with 7 bases between. This CDR3 has 13 residues. CDR3: CASIGPSNQPQHF. The CDR3 DNA is TGTGCCAGCATCGGCCCTAGCAATCAGCCCCAGCATTTT.

The rearrangement uses TRBV6-1 and TRBJ1-4, with TRBD1 as a possible D gene (5 bases). CDR3 length: 18 amino acids. V dropped 2 bases and J dropped 6 bases, with 22 bases sitting between them. Germline values: CDR1 MNHNS, CDR2 SASEGT. As DNA, the CDR3 is TGTGCCAGCAGTGAATTCTTGTTGGCAGGGTCGTCGTATGAAAAACTGTTTTTT. Its translation is CASSEFLLAGSSYEKLFF.

The V gene is TRBV6-2 or TRBV6-3, the J gene TRBJ2-3; TRBD2 might be the D (6 bases). CDR1 is MNHEY and CDR2 is SVGEGT in the germline V gene. V lost 4 bases, J lost 4 bases, and 12 bases lay in between. The CDR3 sequence is 14 residues long. DNA for the CDR3: TGTGCCAGCAGTTCCGGGCCTAGCGCAGATACGCAGTATTTT. This codes for CASSSGPSADTQYF.

The chain uses TRBV30 and TRBJ2-7, with a possible D match to TRBD1 (6 bases). CDR3 length: 13 residues. CDR1 GTSNPN and CDR2 SVGIG come from the germline V gene (reference sequence). Trimming stripped 3 bases from V and 3 bases from J, with 12 bases between. CDR3 nucleotide sequence: TGTGCCTGGAGCCCACAGGGCTACTACGAGCAGTACTTC. Its protein product is CAWSPQGYYEQYF.

Comments on this clone: One junction end does not reproduce the germline sequence, and a read error may be involved. The chain uses TRBV6-2 or TRBV6-3 and TRBJ1-5, with a weak D call TRBD1 (6 bases). This CDR3 is built from 14 residues. Germline CDR1 is MNHEY and CDR2 is SVGEGT. The CDR3 DNA sequence: TGTGCCAGCAGTTACCTGGACAGCAAACAGCCCCAGCATTTT. Its translation is CASSYLDSKQPQHF.

This chain joins TRBV23-1 and TRBJ2-7, with 7 positions matching TRBD2. TRBV23-1 is reported as an ORF; its role is uncertain. The CDR3 length is 15 residues. The V segment lost 4 bases and the J segment 0 bases; nucleotides outside the gene matches: 6. The CDR3 here is CASSPFGGYSYEQYF. The CDR3 DNA follows: TGCGCCAGCAGTCCCTTCGGGGGGTACTCCTACGAGCAGTACTTC.

V gene TRBV15 combines with J gene TRBJ2-1; D tentatively fits TRBD1 or TRBD2 (6 bases each). Per germline, CDR1 LNHNV and CDR2 YYDKDF (reference sequence). The ends were cut back, 0 bases at V and 4 bases at J, with 10 bases in the middle. This CDR3 has 15 amino acids. The CDR3 DNA follows: TGTGCCACCAGCAGAGAAGGGGGACTTTACAATGAGCAGTTCTTC. It is translated as CATSREGGLYNEQFF.

A note on this clone: The identical CDR3 is also encoded by other nucleotide sequences in the sample. This rearrangement joins TRBV27 to TRBJ1-1; D possibly corresponds to TRBD1 (6 bases). This CDR3 has 14 amino acids. The germline CDR1 and CDR2 sequences are MNHEY and SMNVEV (reference sequence). V lost 5 bases and J 1 base, leaving 11 bases between the germline ends. CDR3 sequence (DNA): TGTGCCAGCAGTCCTTTAGGGGGGAACACTGAAGCTTTCTTT. Amino acid sequence: CASSPLGGNTEAFF.

This clone has just one count. This chain uses TRBV10-3 with TRBJ1-2; D is uncertain. Germline CDR1 ENHRY, CDR2 SYGVKD. The CDR3 is 14 amino acids. V gave up 3 bases and J gave up 0 bases, with 8 bases separating them. The CDR3 region is CAISDLGSNYGYTF. As DNA, the CDR3 is TGTGCCATCAGTGATCTTGGATCTAACTATGGCTACACCTTC.

The V call is TRBV3-1 (or the pseudogene TRBV3-2), the J call TRBJ1-1, with 7 bases aligning to TRBD1. CDR3 length: 14 residues. Germline-derived CDR1 and CDR2 are LGHDT and YNNKEL (reference sequence). The V gene end was trimmed by 4 bases and the J gene end by 6 bases; junction bases not matched to a gene: 8. The CDR3 bases are TGTGCCAGCAGCCCCCGTCGAGGACAGGCTGAAGCTTTCTTT. Protein sequence: CASSPRRGQAEAFF.

This chain connects TRBV18 to TRBJ1-1; D remains unclear. Looked up from germline, CDR1 is KGHSH and CDR2 is LQKENI. With 5 bases removed from V and 1 base from J, the gap between germline ends came to 8 bases. The CDR3 contains 13 residues. In nucleotides, the CDR3 is TGTGCCAGCTCATCCACAGAGAACACTGAAGCTTTCTTT. This codes for CASSSTENTEAFF.

The gene calls are TRBV6-5 and TRBJ1-1; 8 bases agree with TRBD1. Germline V gives CDR1 MNHEY, CDR2 SVGAGI. The junction had 4 bases not matched to a gene; V was cut back by 6 bases and J by 7 bases. CDR3 length equals 12 residues. The CDR3 loop is CASSQGTGEAFF. CDR3 bases: TGTGCCAGCAGCCAAGGGACAGGTGAAGCTTTCTTT.